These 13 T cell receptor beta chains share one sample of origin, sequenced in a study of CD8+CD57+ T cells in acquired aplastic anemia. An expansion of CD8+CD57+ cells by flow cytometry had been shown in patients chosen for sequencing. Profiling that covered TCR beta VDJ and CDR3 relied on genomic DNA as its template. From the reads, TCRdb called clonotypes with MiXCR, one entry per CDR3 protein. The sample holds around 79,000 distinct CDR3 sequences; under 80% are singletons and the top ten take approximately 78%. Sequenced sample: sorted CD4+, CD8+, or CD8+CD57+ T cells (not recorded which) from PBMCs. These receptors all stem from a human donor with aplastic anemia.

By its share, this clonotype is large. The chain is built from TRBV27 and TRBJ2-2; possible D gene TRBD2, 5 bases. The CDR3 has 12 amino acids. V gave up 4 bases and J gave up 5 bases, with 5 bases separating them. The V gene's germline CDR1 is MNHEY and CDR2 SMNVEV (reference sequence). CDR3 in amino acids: CASSSGTGELFF. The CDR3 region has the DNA TGTGCCAGCAGTTCGGGGACCGGGGAGCTGTTTTTT.

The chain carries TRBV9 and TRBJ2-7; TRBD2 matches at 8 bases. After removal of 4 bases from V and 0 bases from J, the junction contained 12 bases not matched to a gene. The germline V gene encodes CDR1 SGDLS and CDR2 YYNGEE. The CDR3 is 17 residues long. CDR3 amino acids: CASSPSSGGGRSYEQYF. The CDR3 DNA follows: TGTGCCAGCAGCCCCTCATCGGGGGGGGGCCGCTCCTACGAGCAGTACTTC.

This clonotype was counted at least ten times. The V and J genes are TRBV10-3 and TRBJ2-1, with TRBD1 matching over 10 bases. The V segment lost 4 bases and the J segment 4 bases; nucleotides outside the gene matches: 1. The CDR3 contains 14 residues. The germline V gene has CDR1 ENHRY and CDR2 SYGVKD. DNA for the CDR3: TGTGCCATCAGTGCGGGACAGGGGTACAATGAGCAGTTCTTC. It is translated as CAISAGQGYNEQFF.

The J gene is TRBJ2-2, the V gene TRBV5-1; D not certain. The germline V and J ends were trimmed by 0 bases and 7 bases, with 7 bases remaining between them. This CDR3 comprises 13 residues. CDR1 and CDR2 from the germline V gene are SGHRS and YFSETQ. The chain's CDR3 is CASSLEGNGELFF. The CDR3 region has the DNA TGCGCCAGCAGCTTGGAAGGGAACGGGGAGCTGTTTTTT.

The CDR3 here is CSASLGAALLGSPLHF. Here the CDR3 DNA reads TGCAGTGCTAGTCTCGGGGCTGCCTTGCTCGGATCACCCCTCCACTTT. The V and J genes are TRBV20-1 and TRBJ1-6, with D possibly TRBD1 on 5 matching bases. The CDR3 covers 16 residues. Trimming removed 3 bases from V and 10 bases from J, with 22 bases in between. The germline gives CDR1 DFQATT, CDR2 SNEGSKA (reference sequence).

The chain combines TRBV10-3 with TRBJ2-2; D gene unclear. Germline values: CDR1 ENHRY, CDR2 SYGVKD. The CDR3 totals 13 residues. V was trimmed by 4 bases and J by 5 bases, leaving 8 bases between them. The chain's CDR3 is CAISGKDTGELFF. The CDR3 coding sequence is TGTGCCATCAGTGGTAAAGATACCGGGGAGCTGTTTTTT.

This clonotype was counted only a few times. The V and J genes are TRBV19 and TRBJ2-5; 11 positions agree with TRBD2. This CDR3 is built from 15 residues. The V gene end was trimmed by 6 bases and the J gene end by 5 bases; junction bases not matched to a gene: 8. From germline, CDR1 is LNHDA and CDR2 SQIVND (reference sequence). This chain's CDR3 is CASSSLAGGKETQYF. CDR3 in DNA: TGTGCCAGTAGCTCCCTAGCGGGGGGTAAGGAGACCCAGTACTTC.

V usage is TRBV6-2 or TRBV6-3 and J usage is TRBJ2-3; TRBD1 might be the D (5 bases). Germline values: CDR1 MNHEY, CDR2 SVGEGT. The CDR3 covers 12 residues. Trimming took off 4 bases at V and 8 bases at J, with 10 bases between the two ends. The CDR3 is CASSLGAGTQYF. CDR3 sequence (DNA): TGTGCCAGCAGTTTAGGGGCAGGTACGCAGTATTTT.

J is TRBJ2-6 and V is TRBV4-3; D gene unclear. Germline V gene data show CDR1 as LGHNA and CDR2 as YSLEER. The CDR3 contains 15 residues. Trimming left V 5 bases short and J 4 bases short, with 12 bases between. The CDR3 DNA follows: TGCGCCAGCAGCACCCAACTTGCCGGGGCCAACGTCCTGACTTTC. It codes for CASSTQLAGANVLTF.

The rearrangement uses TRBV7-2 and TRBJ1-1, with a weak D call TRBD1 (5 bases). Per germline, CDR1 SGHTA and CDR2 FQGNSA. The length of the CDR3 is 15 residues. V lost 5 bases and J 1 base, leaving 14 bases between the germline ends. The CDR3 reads CASSRPAGQNTEAFF. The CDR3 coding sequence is TGTGCCAGCAGCCGACCGGCAGGGCAGAACACTGAAGCTTTCTTT.

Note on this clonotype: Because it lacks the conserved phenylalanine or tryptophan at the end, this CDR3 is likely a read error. CDR3 coding DNA: TGCAGTGCTAGAGGACTATATTCCTACAATGAGCAGTTCCTC. Translated, it gives CSARGLYSYNEQFL. The gene calls are TRBV20-1 and TRBJ2-1; D is possibly TRBD2 (5 bases). The V end was cut by 1 base, the J end by 1 base, with 8 bases between. The CDR3 has 14 residues. CDR1 is DFQATT, CDR2 SNEGSKA, per germline (reference sequence).

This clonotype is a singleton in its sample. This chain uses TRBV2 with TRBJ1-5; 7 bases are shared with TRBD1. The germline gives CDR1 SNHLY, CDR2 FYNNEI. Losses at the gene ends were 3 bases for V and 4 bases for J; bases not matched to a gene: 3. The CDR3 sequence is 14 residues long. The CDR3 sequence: CASSDGRGNQPQHF. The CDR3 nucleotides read TGTGCCAGCAGTGACGGCAGGGGGAATCAGCCCCAGCATTTT.

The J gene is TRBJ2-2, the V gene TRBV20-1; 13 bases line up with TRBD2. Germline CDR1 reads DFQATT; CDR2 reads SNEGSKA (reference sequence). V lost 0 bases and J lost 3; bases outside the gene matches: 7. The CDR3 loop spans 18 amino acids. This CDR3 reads CSARDPTSGRTDTGELFF. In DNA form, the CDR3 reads TGCAGTGCTAGAGACCCGACTAGCGGGAGGACAGACACCGGGGAGCTGTTTTTT.